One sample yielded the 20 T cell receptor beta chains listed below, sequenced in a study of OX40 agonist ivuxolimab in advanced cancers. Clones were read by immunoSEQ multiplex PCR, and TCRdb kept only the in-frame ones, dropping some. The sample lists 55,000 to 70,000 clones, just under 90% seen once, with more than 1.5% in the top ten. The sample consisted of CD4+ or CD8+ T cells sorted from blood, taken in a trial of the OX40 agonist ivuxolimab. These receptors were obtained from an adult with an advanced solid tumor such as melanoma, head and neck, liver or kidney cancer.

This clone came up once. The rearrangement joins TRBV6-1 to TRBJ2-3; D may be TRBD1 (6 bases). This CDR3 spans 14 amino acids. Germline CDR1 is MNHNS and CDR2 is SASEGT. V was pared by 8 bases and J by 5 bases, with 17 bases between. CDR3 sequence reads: CASLQGQDRDTQYF. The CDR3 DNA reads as TGTGCCAGCCTGCAGGGGCAGGATCGAGATACGCAGTATTTT.

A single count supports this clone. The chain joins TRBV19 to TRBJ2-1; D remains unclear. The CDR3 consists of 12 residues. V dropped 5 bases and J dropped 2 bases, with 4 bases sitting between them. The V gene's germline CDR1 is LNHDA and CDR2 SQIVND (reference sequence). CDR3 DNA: TGTGCCAGTAGTCGGACCTACAATGAGCAGTTCTTC. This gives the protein CASSRTYNEQFF.

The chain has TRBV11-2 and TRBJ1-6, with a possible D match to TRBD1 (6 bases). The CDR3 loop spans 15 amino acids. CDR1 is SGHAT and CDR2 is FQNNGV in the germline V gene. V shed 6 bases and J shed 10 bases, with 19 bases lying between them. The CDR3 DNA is TGTGCCAGCAGGGAACAAACAGGGCAGGAGTCACCCCTCCACTTT. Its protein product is CASREQTGQESPLHF.

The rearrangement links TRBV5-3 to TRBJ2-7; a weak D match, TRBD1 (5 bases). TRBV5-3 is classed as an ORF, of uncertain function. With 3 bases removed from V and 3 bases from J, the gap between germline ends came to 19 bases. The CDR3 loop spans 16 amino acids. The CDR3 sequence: CARSSSLRVQGYEQYF. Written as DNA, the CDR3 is TGTGCCAGAAGCTCCTCATTACGGGTTCAGGGCTACGAGCAGTACTTC.

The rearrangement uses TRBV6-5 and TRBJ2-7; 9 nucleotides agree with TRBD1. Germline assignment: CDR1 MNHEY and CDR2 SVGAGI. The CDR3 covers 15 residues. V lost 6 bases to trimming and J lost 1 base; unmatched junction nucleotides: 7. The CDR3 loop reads CASSTGQGISYEQYF. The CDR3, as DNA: TGTGCCAGCAGCACCGGACAGGGGATATCCTACGAGCAGTACTTC.

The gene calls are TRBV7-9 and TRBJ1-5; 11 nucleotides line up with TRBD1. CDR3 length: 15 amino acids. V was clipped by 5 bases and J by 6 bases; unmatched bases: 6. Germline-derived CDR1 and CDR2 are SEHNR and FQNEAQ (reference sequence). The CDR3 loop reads CASSRGQGAAQPQHF. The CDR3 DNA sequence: TGTGCCAGCAGCCGTGGACAGGGGGCCGCTCAGCCCCAGCATTTT.

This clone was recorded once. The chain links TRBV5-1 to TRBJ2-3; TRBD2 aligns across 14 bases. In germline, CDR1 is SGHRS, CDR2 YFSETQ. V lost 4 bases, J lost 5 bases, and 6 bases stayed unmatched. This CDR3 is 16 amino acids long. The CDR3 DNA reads TGCGCCAGCAGCATCGGGACTAGCGGGAGCGGAGATACGCAGTATTTT. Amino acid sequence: CASSIGTSGSGDTQYF.

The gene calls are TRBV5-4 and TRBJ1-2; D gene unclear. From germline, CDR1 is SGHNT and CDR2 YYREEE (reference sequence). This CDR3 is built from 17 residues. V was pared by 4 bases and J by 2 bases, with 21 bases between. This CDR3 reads CASSAGPVVGGNYGYTF. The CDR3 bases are TGTGCCAGCAGCGCCGGGCCGGTGGTGGGAGGAAACTATGGCTACACCTTC. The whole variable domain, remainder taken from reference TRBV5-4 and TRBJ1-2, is ETGVTQSPTHLIKTRGQQVTLRCSSQSGHNTVSWYQQALGQGPQFIFQYYREEENGRGNFPPRFSGLQFPNYSSELNVNALELDDSALYLCASSAGPVVGGNYGYTFGSGTRLTVV.

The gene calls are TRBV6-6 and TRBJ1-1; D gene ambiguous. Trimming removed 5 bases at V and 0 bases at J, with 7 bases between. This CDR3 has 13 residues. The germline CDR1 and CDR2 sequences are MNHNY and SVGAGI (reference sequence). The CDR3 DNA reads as TGTGCCAGCAGTAGGACGGTGAACACTGAAGCTTTCTTT. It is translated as CASSRTVNTEAFF.

The CDR3, as DNA: TGCGCCAGCAGCGGAACCCCCGGGACAGGGGCGAACTCCTATAATTCACCCCTCCACTTT. Amino acid sequence: CASSGTPGTGANSYNSPLHF. The chain joins TRBV5-1 to TRBJ1-6, with TRBD1 matching over 10 bases. Germline CDR1 SGHRS, CDR2 YFSETQ. This CDR3 comprises 20 residues. Trimming took 4 bases from V and 0 from J; bases not matched to a gene: 13. The complete variable domain, with remaining parts taken from reference TRBV5-1 and TRBJ1-6, reads KAGVTQTPRYLIKTRGQQVTLSCSPISGHRSVSWYQQTPGQGLQFLFEYFSETQRNKGNFPGRFSGRQFSNSRSEMNVSTLELGDSALYLCASSGTPGTGANSYNSPLHFGNGTRLTVT.

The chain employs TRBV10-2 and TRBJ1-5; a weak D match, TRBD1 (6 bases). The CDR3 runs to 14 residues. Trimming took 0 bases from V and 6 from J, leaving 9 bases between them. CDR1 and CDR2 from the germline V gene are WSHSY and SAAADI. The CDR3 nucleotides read TGCGCCAGCAGTGAGTCGGGGGGCGGTCAGCCCCAGCATTTT. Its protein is CASSESGGGQPQHF.

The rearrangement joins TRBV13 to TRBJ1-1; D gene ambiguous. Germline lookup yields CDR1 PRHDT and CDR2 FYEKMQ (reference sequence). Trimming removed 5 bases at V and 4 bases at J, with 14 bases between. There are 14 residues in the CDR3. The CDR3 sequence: CASSPFSRATEAFF. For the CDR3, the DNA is TGTGCCAGCAGCCCCTTCTCTCGAGCCACTGAAGCTTTCTTT. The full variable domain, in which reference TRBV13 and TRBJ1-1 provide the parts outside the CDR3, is AAGVIQSPRHLIKEKRETATLKCYPIPRHDTVYWYQQGPGQDPQFLISFYEKMQSDKGSIPDRFSAQQFSDYHSELNMSSLELGDSALYFCASSPFSRATEAFFGQGTRLTVV.

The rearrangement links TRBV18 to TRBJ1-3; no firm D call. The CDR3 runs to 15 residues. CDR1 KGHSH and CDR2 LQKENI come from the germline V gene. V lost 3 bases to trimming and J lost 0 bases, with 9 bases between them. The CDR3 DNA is TGTGCCAGCTCACCGGTCTCTGACTCTGGAAACACCATATATTTT. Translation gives CASSPVSDSGNTIYF.

CDR3 sequence reads: CASIPLGLAGPDEQYF. The CDR3 DNA is TGTGCCAGCATCCCCCTCGGACTAGCGGGTCCGGACGAGCAGTACTTC. The chain links TRBV28 to TRBJ2-7, with 11 positions matching TRBD2. This CDR3 has 16 residues. Germline values: CDR1 MDHEN, CDR2 SYDVKM. J lost 5 bases, V lost 7 bases, and 13 bases had no gene match.

CDR3 region: CASSETVPPYEQYF. CDR3 in DNA: TGTGCCAGCAGTGAGACGGTGCCACCCTACGAGCAGTACTTC. V and J are TRBV6-1 and TRBJ2-7; no definite D call. Trimming left V 3 bases short and J 2 bases short, with 11 bases between. CDR1 is MNHNS and CDR2 is SASEGT in the germline V gene. This CDR3 has 14 residues.

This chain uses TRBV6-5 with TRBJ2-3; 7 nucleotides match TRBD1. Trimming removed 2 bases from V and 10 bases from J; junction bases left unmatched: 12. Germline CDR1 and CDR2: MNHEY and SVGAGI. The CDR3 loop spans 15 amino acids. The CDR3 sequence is CASSYAHGAGGSQYF. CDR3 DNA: TGTGCCAGCAGTTACGCCCACGGGGCAGGGGGTTCGCAGTATTTT.

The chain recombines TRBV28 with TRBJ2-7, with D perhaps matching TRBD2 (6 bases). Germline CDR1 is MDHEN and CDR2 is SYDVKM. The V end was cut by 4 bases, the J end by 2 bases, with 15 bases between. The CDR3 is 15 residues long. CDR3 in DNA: TGTGCCAGCAGTTCACTCAGCCCGGGGGCCTACGAGCAGTACTTC. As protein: CASSSLSPGAYEQYF.

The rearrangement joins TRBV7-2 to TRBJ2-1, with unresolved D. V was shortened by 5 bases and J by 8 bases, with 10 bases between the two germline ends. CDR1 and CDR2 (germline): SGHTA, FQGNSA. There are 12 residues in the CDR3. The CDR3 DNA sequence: TGTGCCAGCAGCGTAGGTCGTTATGAGCAGTTCTTC. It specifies CASSVGRYEQFF.

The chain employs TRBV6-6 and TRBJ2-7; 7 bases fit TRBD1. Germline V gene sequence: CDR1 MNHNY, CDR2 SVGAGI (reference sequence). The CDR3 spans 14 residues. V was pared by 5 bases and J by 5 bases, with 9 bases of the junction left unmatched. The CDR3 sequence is CASSTRQGSDEQYF. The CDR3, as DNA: TGTGCCAGCAGTACCCGACAGGGTTCGGACGAGCAGTACTTC.

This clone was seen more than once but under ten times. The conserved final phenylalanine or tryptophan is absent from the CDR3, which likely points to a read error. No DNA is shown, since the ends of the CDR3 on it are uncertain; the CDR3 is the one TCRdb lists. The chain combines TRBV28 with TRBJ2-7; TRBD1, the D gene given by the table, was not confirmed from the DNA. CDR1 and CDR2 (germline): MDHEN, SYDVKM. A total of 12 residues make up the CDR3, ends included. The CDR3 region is CASTTRQGSGWY.